This TCR beta chain stems from a study of a mutant IDH1 vaccine in newly diagnosed glioma. Profiling relied on immunoSEQ multiplex PCR, and the TCRdb table lists in-frame clones only, not all of them. The repertoire consists of roughly 41,000 clones, with around nine tenths occurring once and the leading ten covering over 15%. The time point is: baseline, week 1 (first vaccination visit). Stated treatment: pre-vaccination baseline after standard-of-care therapy. The CDR3 has 16 amino acids. Trimming stripped 0 bases from V and 0 bases from J, with 6 bases between. Germline loops: CDR1 MRHNA, CDR2 SNTAGT.

The clonotype comes from a young man with glioma. Here the sequenced sample was PBMCs, taken from a glioma patient treated with radiotherapy, temozolomide or both. The chain combines TRBV6-4 with TRBJ2-6; no reliable D call. The chain's CDR3 is CASSDSPFSGANVLTF. The CDR3 DNA follows: TGTGCCAGCAGTGACTCGCCCTTCTCTGGGGCCAACGTCCTGACTTTC.